This T cell receptor (beta chain) derives from a study of cytomegalovirus exposure and HLA in healthy donors. Study-level findings and limits: By HLA locus, TCR association rates varied in a later analysis, with DRB1 showing the most and HLA-C the fewest.

Both 60 Vbeta primers and 13 Jbeta primers went into the PCR. Sequencing was performed with immunoSEQ multiplex PCR; in TCRdb, only in-frame clones are kept and a portion is missing. This sample has approximately 120,000 clones, with approximately 73% found just once. The ends were cut back, 7 bases at V and 1 base at J, with 10 bases in the middle. Germline lookup yields CDR1 SNHLY and CDR2 FYNNEI. This CDR3 is 13 amino acids long. Comment on this clone: Its antigen is not known.

The sequence was obtained from a man aged 55 to 69 in good health and CMV-seropositive. The chain links TRBV2 to TRBJ1-1; D gene uncertain. The sample comprised PBMCs. The CDR3 spells CASNYRENTEAFF. CDR3 bases: TGTGCCAGCAATTACCGGGAGAACACTGAAGCTTTCTTT.